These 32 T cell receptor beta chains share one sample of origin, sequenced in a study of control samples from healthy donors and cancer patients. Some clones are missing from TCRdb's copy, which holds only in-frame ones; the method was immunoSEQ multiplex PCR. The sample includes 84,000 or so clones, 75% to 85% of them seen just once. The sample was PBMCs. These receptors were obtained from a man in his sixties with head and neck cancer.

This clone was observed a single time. The DNA for the CDR3 is TGTGCCAGCAGTTTAGGTGGGTCCTACGAGCAGTACTTC. Protein product: CASSLGGSYEQYF. The V gene is TRBV12-3 or TRBV12-4, the J gene TRBJ2-7; D is unclear. The V end was cut by 1 base, the J end by 1 base, with 5 bases between. The CDR3 contains 13 residues.

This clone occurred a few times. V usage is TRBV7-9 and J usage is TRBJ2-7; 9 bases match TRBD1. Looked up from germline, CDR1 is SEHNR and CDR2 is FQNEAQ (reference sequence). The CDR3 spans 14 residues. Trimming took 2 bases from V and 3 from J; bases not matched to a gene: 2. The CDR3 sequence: CASSLRGQGYEQYF. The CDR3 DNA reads TGTGCCAGCAGCTTACGGGGACAGGGCTACGAGCAGTACTTC. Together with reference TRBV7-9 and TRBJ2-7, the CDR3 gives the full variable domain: DTGVSQNPRHKITKRGQNVTFRCDPISEHNRLYWYRQTLGQGPEFLTYFQNEAQLEKSRLLSDRFSAERPKGSFSTLEIQRTEQGDSAMYLCASSLRGQGYEQYFGPGTRLTVT.

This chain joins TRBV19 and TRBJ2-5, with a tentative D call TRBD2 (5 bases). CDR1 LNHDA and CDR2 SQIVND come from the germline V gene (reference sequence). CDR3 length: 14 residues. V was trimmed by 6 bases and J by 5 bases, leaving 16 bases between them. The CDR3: CASRDRTRGETQYF. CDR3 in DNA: TGTGCCAGTAGGGACCGGACTCGCGGTGAGACCCAGTACTTC.

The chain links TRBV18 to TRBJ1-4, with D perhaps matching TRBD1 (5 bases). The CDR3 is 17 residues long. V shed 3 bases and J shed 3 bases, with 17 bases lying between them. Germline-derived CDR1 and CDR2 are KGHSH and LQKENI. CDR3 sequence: CASSPTGLGHPNEKLFF. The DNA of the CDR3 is TGTGCCAGCTCACCCACAGGACTTGGGCATCCTAATGAAAAACTGTTTTTT.

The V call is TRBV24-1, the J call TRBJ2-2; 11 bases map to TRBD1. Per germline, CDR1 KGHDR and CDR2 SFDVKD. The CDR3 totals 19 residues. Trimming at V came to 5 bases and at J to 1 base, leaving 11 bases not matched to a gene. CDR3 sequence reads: CATSVNDPDRGLNTGELFF. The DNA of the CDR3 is TGTGCCACCAGTGTAAACGACCCGGACAGGGGGCTGAACACCGGGGAGCTGTTTTTT.

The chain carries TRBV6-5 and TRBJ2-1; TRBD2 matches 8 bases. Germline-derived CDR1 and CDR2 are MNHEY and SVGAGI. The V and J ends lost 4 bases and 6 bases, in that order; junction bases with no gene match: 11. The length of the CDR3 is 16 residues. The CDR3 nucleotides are TGTGCCAGCAGTTCCACGGGACTAGAAGGCCCCAATGAGCAGTTCTTC. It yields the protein CASSSTGLEGPNEQFF.

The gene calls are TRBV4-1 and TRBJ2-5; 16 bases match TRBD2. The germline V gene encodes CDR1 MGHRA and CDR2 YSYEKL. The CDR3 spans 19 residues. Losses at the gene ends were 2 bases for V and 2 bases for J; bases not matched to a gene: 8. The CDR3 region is CASSQSGTSGRARQETQYF. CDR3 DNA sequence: TGCGCCAGCAGCCAAAGCGGGACTAGCGGGAGGGCCAGACAAGAGACCCAGTACTTC.

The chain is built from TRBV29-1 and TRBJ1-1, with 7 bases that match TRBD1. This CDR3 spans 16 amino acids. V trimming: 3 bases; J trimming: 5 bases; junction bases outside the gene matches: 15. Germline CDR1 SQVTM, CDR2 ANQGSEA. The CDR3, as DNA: TGCAGCGTTGAGGAAGACAGGGCCTTAGTGGGGACTGAAGCTTTCTTT. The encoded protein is CSVEEDRALVGTEAFF.

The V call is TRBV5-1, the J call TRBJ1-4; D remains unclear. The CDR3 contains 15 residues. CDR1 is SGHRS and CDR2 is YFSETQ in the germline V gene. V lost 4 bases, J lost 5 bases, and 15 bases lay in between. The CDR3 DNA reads TGCGCCAGCAGCCCGGGCTTGCGGCTGAATGAAAAACTGTTTTTT. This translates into CASSPGLRLNEKLFF.

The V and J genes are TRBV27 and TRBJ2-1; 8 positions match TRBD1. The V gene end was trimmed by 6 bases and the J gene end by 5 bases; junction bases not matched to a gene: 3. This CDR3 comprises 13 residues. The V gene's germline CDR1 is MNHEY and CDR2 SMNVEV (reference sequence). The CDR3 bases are TGTGCCAGCAGCCCACAGGGGGACAATGAGCAGTTCTTC. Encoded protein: CASSPQGDNEQFF.

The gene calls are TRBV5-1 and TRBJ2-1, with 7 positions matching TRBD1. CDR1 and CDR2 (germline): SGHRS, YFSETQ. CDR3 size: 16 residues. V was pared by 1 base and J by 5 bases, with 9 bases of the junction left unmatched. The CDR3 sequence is CASSLWDSRTNNEQFF. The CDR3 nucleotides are TGCGCCAGCAGCTTGTGGGACAGCAGAACCAACAATGAGCAGTTCTTC.

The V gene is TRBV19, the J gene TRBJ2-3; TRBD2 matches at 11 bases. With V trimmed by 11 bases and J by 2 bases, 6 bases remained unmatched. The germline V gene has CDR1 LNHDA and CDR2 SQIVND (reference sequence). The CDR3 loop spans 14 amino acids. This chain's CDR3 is CAVGTSGDTDTQYF. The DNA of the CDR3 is TGTGCCGTAGGGACTAGCGGCGACACAGATACGCAGTATTTT.

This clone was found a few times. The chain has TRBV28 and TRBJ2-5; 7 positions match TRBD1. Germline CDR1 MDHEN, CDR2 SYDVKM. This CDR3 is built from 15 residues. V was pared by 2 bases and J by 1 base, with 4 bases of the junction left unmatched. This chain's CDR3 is CASSLPGTAQETQYF. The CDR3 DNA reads TGTGCCAGCAGTTTACCCGGGACAGCCCAAGAGACCCAGTACTTC.

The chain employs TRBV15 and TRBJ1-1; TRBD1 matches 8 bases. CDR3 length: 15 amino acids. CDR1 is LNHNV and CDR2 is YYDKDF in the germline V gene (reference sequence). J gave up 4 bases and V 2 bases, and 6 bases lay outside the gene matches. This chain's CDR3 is CATSRSVTGGTEAFF. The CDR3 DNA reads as TGTGCCACCAGCAGATCCGTAACAGGGGGCACTGAAGCTTTCTTT.

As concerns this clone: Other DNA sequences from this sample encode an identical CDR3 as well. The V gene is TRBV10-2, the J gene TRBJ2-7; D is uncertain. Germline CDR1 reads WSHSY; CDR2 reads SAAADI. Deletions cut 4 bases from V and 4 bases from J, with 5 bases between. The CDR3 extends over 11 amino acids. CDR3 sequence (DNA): TGCGCCAGCAGTGCGATTTACGAGCAGTACTTC. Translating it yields CASSAIYEQYF.

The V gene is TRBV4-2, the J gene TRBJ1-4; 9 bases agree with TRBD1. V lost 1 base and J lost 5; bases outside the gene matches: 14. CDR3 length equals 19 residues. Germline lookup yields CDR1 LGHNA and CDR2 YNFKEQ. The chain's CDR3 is CASSQGLSRDRALNEKLFF. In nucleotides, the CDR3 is TGTGCCAGCAGCCAAGGGTTGTCCCGGGACAGGGCCTTAAATGAAAAACTGTTTTTT.

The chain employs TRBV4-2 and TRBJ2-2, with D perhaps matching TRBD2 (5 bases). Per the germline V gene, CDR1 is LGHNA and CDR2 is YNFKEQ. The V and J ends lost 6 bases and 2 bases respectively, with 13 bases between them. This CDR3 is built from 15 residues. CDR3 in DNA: TGTGCCAGCAGTAGCACGGGAACTAACACCGGGGAGCTGTTTTTT. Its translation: CASSSTGTNTGELFF.

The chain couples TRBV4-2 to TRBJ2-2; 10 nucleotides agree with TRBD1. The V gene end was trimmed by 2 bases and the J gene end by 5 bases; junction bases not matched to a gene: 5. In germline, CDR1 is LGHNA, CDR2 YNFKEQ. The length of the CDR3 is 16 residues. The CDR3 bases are TGTGCCAGCAGCCAAAGCGACAGGGGGCCTACCGGGGAGCTGTTTTTT. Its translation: CASSQSDRGPTGELFF.

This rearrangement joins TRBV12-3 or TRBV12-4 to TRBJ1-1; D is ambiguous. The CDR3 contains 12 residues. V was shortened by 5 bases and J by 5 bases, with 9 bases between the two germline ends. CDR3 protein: CASSRLGTEAFF. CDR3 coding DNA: TGTGCCAGCAGTCGACTGGGGACTGAAGCTTTCTTT.

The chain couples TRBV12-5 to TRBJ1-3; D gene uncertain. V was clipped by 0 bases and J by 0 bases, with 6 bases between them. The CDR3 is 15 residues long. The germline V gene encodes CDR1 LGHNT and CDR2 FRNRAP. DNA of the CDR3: TGTGCTAGTGGTTTGGTACAGAGCTCTGGAAACACCATATATTTT. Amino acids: CASGLVQSSGNTIYF.

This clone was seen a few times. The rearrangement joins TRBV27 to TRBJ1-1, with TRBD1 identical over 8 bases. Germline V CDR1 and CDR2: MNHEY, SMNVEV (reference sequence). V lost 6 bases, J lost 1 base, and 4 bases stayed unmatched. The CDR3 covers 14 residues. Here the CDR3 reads CASRRGQGNTEAFF. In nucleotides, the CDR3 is TGTGCCAGCAGGAGAGGACAGGGGAACACTGAAGCTTTCTTT.

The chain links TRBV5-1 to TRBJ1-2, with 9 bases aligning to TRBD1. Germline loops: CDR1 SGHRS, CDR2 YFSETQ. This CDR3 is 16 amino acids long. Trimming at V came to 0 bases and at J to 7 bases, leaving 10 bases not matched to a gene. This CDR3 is CASSLGQGVSPFGYTF. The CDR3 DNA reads TGCGCCAGCAGCTTGGGACAGGGGGTTTCGCCGTTTGGCTACACCTTC.

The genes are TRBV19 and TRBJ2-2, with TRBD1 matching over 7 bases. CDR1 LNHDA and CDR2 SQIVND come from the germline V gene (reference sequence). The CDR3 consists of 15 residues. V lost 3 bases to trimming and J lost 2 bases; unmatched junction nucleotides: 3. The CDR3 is CASSMGQHNTGELFF. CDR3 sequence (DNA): TGTGCCAGTAGTATGGGACAGCACAACACCGGGGAGCTGTTTTTT.

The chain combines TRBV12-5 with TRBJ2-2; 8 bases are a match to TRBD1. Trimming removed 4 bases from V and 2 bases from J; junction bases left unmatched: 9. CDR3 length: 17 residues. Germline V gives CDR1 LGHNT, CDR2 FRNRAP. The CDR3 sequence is CASGSPAGGINTGELFF. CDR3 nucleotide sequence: TGTGCTAGTGGTTCCCCCGCAGGGGGCATAAACACCGGGGAGCTGTTTTTT.

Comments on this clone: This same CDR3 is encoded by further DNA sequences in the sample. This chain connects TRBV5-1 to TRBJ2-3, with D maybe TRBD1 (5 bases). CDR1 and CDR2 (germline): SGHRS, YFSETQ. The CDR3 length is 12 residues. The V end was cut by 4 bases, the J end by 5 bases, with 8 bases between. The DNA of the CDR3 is TGCGCCAGCAGCCGAACAGGAGATACGCAGTATTTT. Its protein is CASSRTGDTQYF.

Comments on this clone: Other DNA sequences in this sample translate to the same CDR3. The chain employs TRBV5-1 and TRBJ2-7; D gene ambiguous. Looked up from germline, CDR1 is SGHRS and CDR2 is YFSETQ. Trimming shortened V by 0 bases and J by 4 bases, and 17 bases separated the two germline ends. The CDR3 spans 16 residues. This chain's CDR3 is CASSLGGGSTVYEQYF. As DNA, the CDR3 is TGCGCCAGCAGCTTGGGGGGTGGCAGTACCGTTTACGAGCAGTACTTC.

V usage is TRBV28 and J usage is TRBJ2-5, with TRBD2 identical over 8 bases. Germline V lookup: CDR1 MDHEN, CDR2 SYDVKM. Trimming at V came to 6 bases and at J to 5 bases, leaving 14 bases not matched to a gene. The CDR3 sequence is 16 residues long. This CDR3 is CASSPLFSSGKETQYF. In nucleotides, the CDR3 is TGTGCCAGCAGCCCGCTTTTTAGTAGCGGGAAGGAGACCCAGTACTTC.

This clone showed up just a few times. The CDR3 DNA reads TGTGCCAGCTCACCACGGGCGACGGTGAACACTGAAGCTTTCTTT. Translated: CASSPRATVNTEAFF. The rearrangement links TRBV18 to TRBJ1-1; D gene unclear. V lost 1 base, J lost 0 bases, and 9 bases lay in between. Germline loops: CDR1 KGHSH, CDR2 LQKENI. The CDR3 sequence is 15 residues long.

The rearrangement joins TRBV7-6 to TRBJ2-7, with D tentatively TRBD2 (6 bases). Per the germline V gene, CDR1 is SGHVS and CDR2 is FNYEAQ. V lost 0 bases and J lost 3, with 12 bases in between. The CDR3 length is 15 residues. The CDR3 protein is CASSLADYGDYEQYF. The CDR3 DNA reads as TGTGCCAGCAGCTTAGCGGACTATGGCGACTACGAGCAGTACTTC.

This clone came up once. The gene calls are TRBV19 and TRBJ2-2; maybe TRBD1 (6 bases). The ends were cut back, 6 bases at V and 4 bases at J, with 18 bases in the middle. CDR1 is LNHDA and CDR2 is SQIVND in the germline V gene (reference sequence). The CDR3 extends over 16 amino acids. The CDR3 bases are TGTGCCAGTAGCCCACCATATACAGGGCCCACCGGGGAGCTGTTTTTT. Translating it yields CASSPPYTGPTGELFF. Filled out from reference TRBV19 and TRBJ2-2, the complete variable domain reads DGGITQSPKYLFRKEGQNVTLSCEQNLNHDAMYWYRQDPGQGLRLIYYSQIVNDFQKGDIAEGYSVSREKKESFPLTVTSAQKNPTAFYLCASSPPYTGPTGELFFGEGSRLTVL.

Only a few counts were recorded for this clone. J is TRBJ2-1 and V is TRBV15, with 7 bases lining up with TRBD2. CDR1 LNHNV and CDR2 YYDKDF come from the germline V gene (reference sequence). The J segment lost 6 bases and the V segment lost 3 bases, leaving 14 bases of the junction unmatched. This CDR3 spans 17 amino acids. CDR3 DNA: TGTGCCACCAGCAGCGGCCGCTCAAGGACTAGATCCAATGAGCAGTTCTTC. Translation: CATSSGRSRTRSNEQFF.

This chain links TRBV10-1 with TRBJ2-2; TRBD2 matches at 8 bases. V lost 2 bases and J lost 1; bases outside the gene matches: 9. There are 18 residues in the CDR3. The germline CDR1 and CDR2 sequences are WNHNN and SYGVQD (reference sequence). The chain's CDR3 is CASSEAHGGGRNTGELFF. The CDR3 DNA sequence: TGCGCCAGCAGTGAGGCCCACGGCGGGGGGCGGAACACCGGGGAGCTGTTTTTT.